This T cell receptor (beta chain) was identified during a study of OX40 agonist ivuxolimab in advanced cancers. Study-wide context: Intravenous ivuxolimab at 0.01 to 10 mg/kg was given to patients every 2 weeks. Broader study findings: Averaging showed that CD8+ T cells had more expanded clones than CD4+ did. Patients who responded partially at 0.1-3.0 mg/kg showed clonal expansion ranking among the lowest.

Libraries were prepared by immunoSEQ multiplex PCR; TCRdb keeps only in-frame clonotypes and omits some of them. The sample carries roughly 70,000 clones, 91% recorded once. Patients were ineligible given autoimmune disease history or systemic immunosuppression. Concerning this clone itself: The antigen is undetermined.

The sample was CD4+ or CD8+ T cells sorted from blood, taken in a trial of the OX40 agonist ivuxolimab. The receptor was derived from an adult with an advanced solid tumor such as melanoma, head and neck, liver or kidney cancer.

The CDR3 here is CASYSTNEKLFF. In DNA, the CDR3 is TGTGCCAGTTACTCAACTAATGAAAAACTGTTTTTT. This chain links TRBV28 with TRBJ1-4; D is unresolved. V lost 9 bases to trimming and J lost 0 bases, with 5 bases between them. The CDR3 runs to 12 residues. Germline lookup yields CDR1 MDHEN and CDR2 SYDVKM.